These T cell receptor beta chains were read from a single sample in a study of graft-versus-host responses after intestinal transplantation. Some clones are missing from TCRdb's copy, which holds only in-frame ones; the method was immunoSEQ multiplex PCR. The table has some 80,000 clones, more than 85% seen once. Their antigen targets remain unknown. Here the sequenced sample was unstimulated CD8+ T cells sorted from spleen or lymph node cells, taken before transplant. These receptors originate from a human donor who was the organ donor for an intestinal transplant. The CDR3 runs from the conserved cysteine through the conserved F or W. The D gene is left open where the match is weak. Clone size is shown for a subset of rows, as once, few, many or a class of expanded clone.

J,D,length,size,V,DNA,CDR3
TRBJ2-3,-,15,-,TRBV6-5,TGTGCCAGCAGCCCCCGCGTTAGCGTCACAGATACGCAGTATTTT,CASSPRVSVTDTQYF
TRBJ2-7,TRBD1,16,-,TRBV11-2,TGTGCCAGCAGCTCGCTCAAACCGGGACAGGGGCGCGAGCAGTACTTC,CASSSLKPGQGREQYF
TRBJ2-1,TRBD2,16,-,TRBV7-2,TGTGCCAGCAGCAAAGGACTAGCGGGAGGGAAGAATGAGCAGTTCTTC,CASSKGLAGGKNEQFF
TRBJ1-4,-,11,few,TRBV6-1,TGTGCCAGCTCGGTAGGGTTGGAACTGTTTTTT,CASSVGLELFF
TRBJ1-2,-,14,-,TRBV9,TGTGCCAGCAGCGTAGGTGCAGGGGACTATGGCTACACCTTC,CASSVGAGDYGYTF
TRBJ1-1,-,13,-,TRBV4-1,TGCGCCAGCAGCCAAGGTTTCCAGGGGATGGCTTTCTTT,CASSQGFQGMAFF
TRBJ2-7,-,14,-,TRBV7-2,TGTGCCAGCAGCCCCACGGGGGCCCGCTACGAGCAGTACTTC,CASSPTGARYEQYF
TRBJ1-1,TRBD1,16,once,TRBV4-1,TGCGCCAGCAGTGAGGGACAGGGGGAAGGTAACACTGAAGCTTTCTTT,CASSEGQGEGNTEAFF
TRBJ1-2,-,12,-,TRBV6-1,TGTGCCAGCAACAGCCTCCTCTATGGCTACACCTTC,CASNSLLYGYTF
TRBJ2-4,-,13,-,TRBV6-5,TGTGCCAGCAGTTTAAGCCTGGCGGGCATTCAGTACTTC,CASSLSLAGIQYF